Sequencing of this TCR beta chain was carried out in a study of T cell changes during pregnancy in multiple sclerosis. The data were produced by immunoSEQ multiplex PCR, yet TCRdb's version contains in-frame clones alone and is incomplete. The data show about 28,000 clones, with roughly 91% seen just once and around 0.43% held by the top ten. The material was CD4+ T cells from peripheral blood mononuclear cells, obtained after pregnancy. The source is a female donor with multiple sclerosis, enrolled in a pregnancy study.

Here the CDR3 reads CAWRSDGKGYTF. CDR3 nucleotides: TGTGCCTGGAGATCGGACGGGAAGGGCTACACCTTC. The genes are TRBV30 and TRBJ1-2; D not certain. Trimming pared 3 bases from V and 8 bases from J, leaving 13 bases between. From germline, CDR1 is GTSNPN and CDR2 SVGIG (reference sequence). The CDR3 extends over 12 amino acids.